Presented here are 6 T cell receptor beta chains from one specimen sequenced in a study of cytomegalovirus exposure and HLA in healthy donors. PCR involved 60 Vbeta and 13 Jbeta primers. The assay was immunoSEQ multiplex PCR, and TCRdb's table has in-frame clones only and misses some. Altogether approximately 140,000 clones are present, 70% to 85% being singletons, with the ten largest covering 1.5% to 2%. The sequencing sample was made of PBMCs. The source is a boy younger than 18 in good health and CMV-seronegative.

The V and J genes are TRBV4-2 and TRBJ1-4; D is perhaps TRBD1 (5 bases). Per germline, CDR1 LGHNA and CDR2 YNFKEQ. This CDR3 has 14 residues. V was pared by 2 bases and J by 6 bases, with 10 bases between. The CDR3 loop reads CASSQSTGHEKLFF. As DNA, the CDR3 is TGTGCCAGCAGCCAAAGTACAGGACATGAAAAACTGTTTTTT.

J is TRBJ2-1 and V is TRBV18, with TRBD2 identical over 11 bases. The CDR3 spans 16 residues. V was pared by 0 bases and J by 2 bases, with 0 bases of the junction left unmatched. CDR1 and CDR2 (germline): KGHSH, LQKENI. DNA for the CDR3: TGTGCCAGCTCACCACCGACTAGCGGGACCTACAATGAGCAGTTCTTC. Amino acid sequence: CASSPPTSGTYNEQFF.

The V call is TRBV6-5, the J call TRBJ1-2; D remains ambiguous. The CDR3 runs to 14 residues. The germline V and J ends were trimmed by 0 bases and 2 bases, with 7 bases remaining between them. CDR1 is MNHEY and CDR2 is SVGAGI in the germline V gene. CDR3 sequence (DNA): TGTGCCAGCAGTTACTCGGAGGGAAACTATGGCTACACCTTC. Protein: CASSYSEGNYGYTF.

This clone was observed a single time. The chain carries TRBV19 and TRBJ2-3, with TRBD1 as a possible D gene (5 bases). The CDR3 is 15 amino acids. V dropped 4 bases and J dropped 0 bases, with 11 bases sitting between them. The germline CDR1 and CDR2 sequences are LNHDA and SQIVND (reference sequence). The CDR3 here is CASSTQGLSTDTQYF. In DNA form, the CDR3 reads TGTGCCAGTAGTACGCAGGGTTTAAGCACAGATACGCAGTATTTT.

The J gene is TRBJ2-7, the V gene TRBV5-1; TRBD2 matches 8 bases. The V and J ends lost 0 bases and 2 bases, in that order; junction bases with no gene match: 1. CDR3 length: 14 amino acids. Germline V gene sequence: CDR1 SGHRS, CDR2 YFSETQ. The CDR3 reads CASSLASGPYEQYF. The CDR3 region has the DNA TGCGCCAGCAGCTTGGCTAGCGGGCCCTACGAGCAGTACTTC.

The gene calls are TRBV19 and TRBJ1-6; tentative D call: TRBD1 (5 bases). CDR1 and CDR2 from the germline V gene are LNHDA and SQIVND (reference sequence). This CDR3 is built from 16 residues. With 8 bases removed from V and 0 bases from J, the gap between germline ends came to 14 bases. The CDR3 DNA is TGTGCCAGTCATCTGGGGGGTCACTCCTATAATTCACCCCTCCACTTT. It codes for CASHLGGHSYNSPLHF.